The clone carrying this T cell receptor (beta chain) was seen many times. Its specificity is unknown. The data derive from a study of T cells in Graves' hyperthyroidism and ophthalmopathy. Findings and caveats of the study: A 13 V-J signature model discriminated ophthalmopathy versus stable hyperthyroidism.

Trimming removed 4 bases at V and 2 bases at J, with 12 bases between. The germline V gene encodes CDR1 DFQATT and CDR2 SNEGSKA (reference sequence). The CDR3 loop spans 13 amino acids. Researchers barred patients who had uncontrolled infection, other autoimmune disease, pregnancy or lactation. The PBMCs studied were ones that came from 9 to 10 ml fresh peripheral blood. TCR beta CDR3 sequences were amplified from RNA transcripts. The HTBI primer set served for first-round RT-PCR of the TCR CDR3. TCRdb called the multiplex PCR reads again in MiXCR, with one record for every CDR3 protein. The sample lists some 300,000 distinct CDR3 sequences; about an eighth were seen once.

The rearrangement joins TRBV20-1 to TRBJ2-7; D is undetermined. The receptor comes from a woman aged 25 to 45 with Graves' hyperthyroidism that later progressed to Graves' ophthalmopathy. The sequencing sample was made of blood. The CDR3 region has the DNA TGCAGTGCTACCCCCCGGGTAACCTACGAGCAGTACTTC. Its translation: CSATPRVTYEQYF.